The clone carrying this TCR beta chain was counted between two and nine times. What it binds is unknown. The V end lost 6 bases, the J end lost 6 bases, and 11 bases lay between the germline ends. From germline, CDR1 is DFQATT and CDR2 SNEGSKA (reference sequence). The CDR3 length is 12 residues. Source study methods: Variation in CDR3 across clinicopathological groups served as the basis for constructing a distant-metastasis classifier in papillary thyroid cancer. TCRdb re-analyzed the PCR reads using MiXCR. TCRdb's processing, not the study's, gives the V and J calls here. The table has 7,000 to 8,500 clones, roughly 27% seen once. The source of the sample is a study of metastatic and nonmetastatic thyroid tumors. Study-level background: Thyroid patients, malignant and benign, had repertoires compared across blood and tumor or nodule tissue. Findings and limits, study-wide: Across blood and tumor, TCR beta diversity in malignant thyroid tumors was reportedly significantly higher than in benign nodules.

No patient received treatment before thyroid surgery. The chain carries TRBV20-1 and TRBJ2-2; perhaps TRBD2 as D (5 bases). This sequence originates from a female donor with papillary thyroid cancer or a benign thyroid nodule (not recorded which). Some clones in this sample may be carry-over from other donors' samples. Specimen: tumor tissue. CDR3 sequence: CSAPRGAGELFF. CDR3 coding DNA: TGCAGTGCCCCTCGGGGTGCCGGGGAGCTGTTTTTT.